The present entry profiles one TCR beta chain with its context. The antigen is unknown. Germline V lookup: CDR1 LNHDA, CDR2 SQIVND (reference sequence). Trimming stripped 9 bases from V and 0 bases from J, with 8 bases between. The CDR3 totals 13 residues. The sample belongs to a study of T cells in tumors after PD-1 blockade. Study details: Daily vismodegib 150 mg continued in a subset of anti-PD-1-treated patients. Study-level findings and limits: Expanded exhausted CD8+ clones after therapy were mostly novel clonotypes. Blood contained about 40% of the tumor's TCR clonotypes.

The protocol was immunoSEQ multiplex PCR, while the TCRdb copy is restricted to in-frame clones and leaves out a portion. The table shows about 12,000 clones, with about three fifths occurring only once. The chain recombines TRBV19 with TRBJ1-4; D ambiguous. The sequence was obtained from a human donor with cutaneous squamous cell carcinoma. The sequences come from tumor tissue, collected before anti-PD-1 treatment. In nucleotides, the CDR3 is TGTGCCAGCAAAAAAGCAACTAATGAAAAACTGTTTTTT. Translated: CASKKATNEKLFF.